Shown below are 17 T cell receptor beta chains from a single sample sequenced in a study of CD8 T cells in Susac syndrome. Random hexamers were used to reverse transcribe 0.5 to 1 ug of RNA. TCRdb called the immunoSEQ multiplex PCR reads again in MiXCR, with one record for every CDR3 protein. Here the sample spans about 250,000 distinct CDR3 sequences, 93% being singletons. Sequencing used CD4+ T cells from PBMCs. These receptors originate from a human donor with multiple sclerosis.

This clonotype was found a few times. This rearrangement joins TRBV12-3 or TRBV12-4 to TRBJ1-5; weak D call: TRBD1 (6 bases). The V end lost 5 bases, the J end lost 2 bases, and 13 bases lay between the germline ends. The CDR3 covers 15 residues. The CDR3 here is CASSPQGLGNQPQHF. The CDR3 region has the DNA TGTGCCAGCAGTCCTCAGGGGTTAGGCAATCAGCCCCAGCATTTT.

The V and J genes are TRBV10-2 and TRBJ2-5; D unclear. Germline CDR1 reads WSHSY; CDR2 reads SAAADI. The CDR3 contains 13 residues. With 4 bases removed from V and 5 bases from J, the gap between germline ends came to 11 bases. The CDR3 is CASSGRIGETQYF. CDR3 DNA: TGCGCCAGCAGTGGCAGGATTGGGGAGACCCAGTACTTC.

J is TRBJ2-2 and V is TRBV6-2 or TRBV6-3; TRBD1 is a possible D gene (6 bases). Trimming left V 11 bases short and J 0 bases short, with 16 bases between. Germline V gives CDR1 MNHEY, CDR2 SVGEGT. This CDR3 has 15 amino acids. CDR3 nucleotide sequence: TGTGCCGGACGACAAAACAGGGCGAACACCGGGGAGCTGTTTTTT. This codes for CAGRQNRANTGELFF.

CDR3 loop: CASREHRGMNTEAFF. CDR3 bases: TGCGCCAGCAGAGAGCACCGGGGGATGAACACTGAAGCTTTCTTT. The chain carries TRBV5-1 and TRBJ1-1; D is possibly TRBD1 (5 bases). CDR1 and CDR2 from the germline V gene are SGHRS and YFSETQ. V lost 5 bases and J 0 bases, leaving 14 bases between the germline ends. This CDR3 contains 15 residues. The whole variable domain, remainder taken from reference TRBV5-1 and TRBJ1-1, is KAGVTQTPRYLIKTRGQQVTLSCSPISGHRSVSWYQQTPGQGLQFLFEYFSETQRNKGNFPGRFSGRQFSNSRSEMNVSTLELGDSALYLCASREHRGMNTEAFFGQGTRLTVV.

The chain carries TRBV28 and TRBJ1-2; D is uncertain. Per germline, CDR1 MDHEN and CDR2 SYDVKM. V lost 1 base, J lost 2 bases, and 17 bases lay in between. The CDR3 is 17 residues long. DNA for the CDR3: TGTGCCAGCAGTTTATTACGAGCGGCACAGCTAAACTATGGCTACACCTTC. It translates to CASSLLRAAQLNYGYTF.

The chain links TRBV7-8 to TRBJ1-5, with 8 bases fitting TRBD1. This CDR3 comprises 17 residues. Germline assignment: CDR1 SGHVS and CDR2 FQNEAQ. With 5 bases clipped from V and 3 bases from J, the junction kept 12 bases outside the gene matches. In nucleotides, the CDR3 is TGTGCCAGCAGCGCAAGCAGGGGGCTGGAAAACAATCAGCCCCAGCATTTT. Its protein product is CASSASRGLENNQPQHF.

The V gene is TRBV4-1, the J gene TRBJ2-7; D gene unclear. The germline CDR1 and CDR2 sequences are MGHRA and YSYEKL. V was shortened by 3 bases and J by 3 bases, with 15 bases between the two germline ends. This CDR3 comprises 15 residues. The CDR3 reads CASSHRHQPDYEQYV. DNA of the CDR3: TGCGCCAGCAGCCACAGACACCAACCGGACTACGAGCAGTACGTC.

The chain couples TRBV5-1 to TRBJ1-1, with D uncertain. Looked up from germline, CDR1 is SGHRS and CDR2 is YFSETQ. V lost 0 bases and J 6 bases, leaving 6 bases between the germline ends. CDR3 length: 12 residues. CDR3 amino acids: CASSLVGPEAFF. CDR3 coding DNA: TGCGCCAGCAGCTTGGTCGGACCTGAAGCTTTCTTT.

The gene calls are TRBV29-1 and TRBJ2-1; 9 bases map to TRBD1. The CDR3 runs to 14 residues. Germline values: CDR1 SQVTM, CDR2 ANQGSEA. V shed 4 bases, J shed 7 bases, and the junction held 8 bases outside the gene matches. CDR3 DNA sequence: TGCAGCGTTGTCGACACAGGGGGCGGGAATGAGCAGTTCTTC. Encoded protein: CSVVDTGGGNEQFF.

CDR3 residues: CASTPGTGRETQYF. CDR3 coding DNA: TGTGCCAGCACCCCCGGGACAGGGAGGGAGACCCAGTACTTC. This sequence joins TRBV28 and TRBJ2-5, with 9 bases that match TRBD1. Germline trimming cut 7 bases from V and 5 bases from J; bases unmatched to any gene: 8. This CDR3 comprises 14 residues. Germline V CDR1 and CDR2: MDHEN, SYDVKM. Looking up the rest from reference TRBV28 and TRBJ2-5 gives the full variable domain: DVKVTQSSRYLVKRTGEKVFLECVQDMDHENMFWYRQDPGLGLRLIYFSYDVKMKEKGDIPEGYSVSREKKERFSLILESASTNQTSMYLCASTPGTGRETQYFGPGTRLLVL.

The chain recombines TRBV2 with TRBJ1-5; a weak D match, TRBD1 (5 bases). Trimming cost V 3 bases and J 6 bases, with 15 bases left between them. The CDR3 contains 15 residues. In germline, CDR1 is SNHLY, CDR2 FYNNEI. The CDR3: CASSDAGGLGQPQHF. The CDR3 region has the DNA TGTGCCAGCAGTGATGCGGGGGGTTTGGGTCAGCCCCAGCATTTT. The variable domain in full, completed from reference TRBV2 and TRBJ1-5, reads EPEVTQTPSHQVTQMGQEVILRCVPISNHLYFYWYRQILGQKVEFLVSFYNNEISEKSEIFDDQFSVERPDGSNFTLKIRSTKLEDSAMYFCASSDAGGLGQPQHFGDGTRLSIL.

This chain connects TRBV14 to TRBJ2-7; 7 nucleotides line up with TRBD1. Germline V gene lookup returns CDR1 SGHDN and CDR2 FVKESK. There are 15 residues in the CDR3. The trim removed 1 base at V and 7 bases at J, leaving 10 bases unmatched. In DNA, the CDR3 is TGTGCCAGCAGCCAAGGTTTAGGGGGCTCAGGGGAGCAGTACGTC. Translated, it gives CASSQGLGGSGEQYV.

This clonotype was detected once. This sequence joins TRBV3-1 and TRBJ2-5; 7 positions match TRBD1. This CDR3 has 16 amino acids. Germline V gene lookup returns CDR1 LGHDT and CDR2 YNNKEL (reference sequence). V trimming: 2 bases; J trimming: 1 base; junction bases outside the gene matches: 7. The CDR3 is CASSQRGAGGQETQYF. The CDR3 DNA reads TGTGCCAGCAGCCAAAGGGGCGCAGGGGGCCAAGAGACCCAGTACTTC.

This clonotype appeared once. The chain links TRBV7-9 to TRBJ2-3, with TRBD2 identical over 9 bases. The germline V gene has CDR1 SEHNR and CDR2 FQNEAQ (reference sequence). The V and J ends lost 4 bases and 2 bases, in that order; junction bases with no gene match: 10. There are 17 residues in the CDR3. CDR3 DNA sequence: TGTGCCAGCAGCTCGCAGCGGGAGGAGGGGAACACAGATACGCAGTATTTT. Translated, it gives CASSSQREEGNTDTQYF.

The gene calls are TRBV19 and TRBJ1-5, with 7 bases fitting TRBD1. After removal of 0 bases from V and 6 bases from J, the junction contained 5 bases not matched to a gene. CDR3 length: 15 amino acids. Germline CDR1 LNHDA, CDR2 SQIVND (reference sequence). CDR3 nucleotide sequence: TGTGCCAGTAGTATAGAAGACAGGGCCAGTCAGCCCCAGCATTTT. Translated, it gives CASSIEDRASQPQHF.

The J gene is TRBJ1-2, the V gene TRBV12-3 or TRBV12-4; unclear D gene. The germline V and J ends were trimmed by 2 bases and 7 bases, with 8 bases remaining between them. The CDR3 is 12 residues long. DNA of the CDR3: TGTGCCAGCAGTTTAAACCTAGGTGGCTACACCTTC. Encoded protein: CASSLNLGGYTF.

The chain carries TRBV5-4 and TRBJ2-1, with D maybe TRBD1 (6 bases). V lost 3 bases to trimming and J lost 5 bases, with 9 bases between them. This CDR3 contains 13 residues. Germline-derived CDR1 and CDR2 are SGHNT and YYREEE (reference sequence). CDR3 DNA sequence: TGTGCCAGCAGCTCGACAGGTAACAATGAGCAGTTCTTC. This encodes CASSSTGNNEQFF.